These 10 T cell receptor beta chains were sequenced from one sample in a study of blood T cell repertoires in COVID-19. The data were produced by immunoSEQ multiplex PCR, yet TCRdb's version contains in-frame clones alone and is incomplete. The sample lists over 40,000 clones, 80% to 90% occurring once. The sequencing input was peripheral blood. The receptor source for this set is a woman aged 80 or over with acute or convalescent COVID-19.

CDR3 region: CSVDDRREETQYF. The DNA for the CDR3 is TGCAGCGTTGATGACAGACGTGAAGAGACCCAGTACTTC. The rearrangement uses TRBV29-1 and TRBJ2-5; D may be TRBD1 (5 bases). Germline V gene sequence: CDR1 SQVTM, CDR2 ANQGSEA. The CDR3 is made up of 13 amino acids. Between the trimmed V and J ends, which lost 3 bases and 3 bases, there was a span of 11 bases.

The chain couples TRBV6-5 to TRBJ1-2, with 9 bases matching TRBD1. After removal of 6 bases from V and 7 bases from J, the junction contained 6 bases not matched to a gene. This CDR3 spans 13 amino acids. Looked up from germline, CDR1 is MNHEY and CDR2 is SVGAGI. CDR3 nucleotides: TGTGCCAGCAGGGCTACAGGGGGCTCTGGCTACACCTTC. It translates to CASRATGGSGYTF.

The chain recombines TRBV10-3 with TRBJ2-3; TRBD2 matches at 8 bases. This CDR3 is 15 amino acids long. Per the germline V gene, CDR1 is ENHRY and CDR2 is SYGVKD. V lost 3 bases to trimming and J lost 2 bases; unmatched junction nucleotides: 4. The CDR3, as DNA: TGTGCCATCAGTGACGAGACTAGCGACACAGATACGCAGTATTTT. Encoded protein: CAISDETSDTDTQYF.

The chain combines TRBV6-5 with TRBJ1-5, with D uncertain. Germline loops: CDR1 MNHEY, CDR2 SVGAGI. The V and J ends lost 8 bases and 5 bases respectively, with 16 bases between them. The CDR3 loop spans 14 amino acids. CDR3 loop: CASSSRQIDQPQHF. In nucleotides, the CDR3 is TGTGCCAGCTCCTCTAGGCAGATTGATCAGCCCCAGCATTTT.

V and J are TRBV7-8 and TRBJ2-3; TRBD2 aligns across 8 bases. Germline trimming cut 5 bases from V and 9 bases from J; bases unmatched to any gene: 1. CDR3 size: 11 residues. Germline CDR1 SGHVS, CDR2 FQNEAQ. This CDR3 reads CASSPGGTQYF. CDR3 coding DNA: TGTGCCAGCAGCCCGGGGGGGACGCAGTATTTT.

The CDR3 reads CASSPSLDQPQHF. DNA for the CDR3: TGCGCCAGCAGTCCCAGCCTAGATCAGCCCCAGCATTTT. The chain recombines TRBV10-1 with TRBJ1-5, with D unclear. Per germline, CDR1 WNHNN and CDR2 SYGVQD (reference sequence). V was shortened by 5 bases and J by 5 bases, with 10 bases between the two germline ends. The CDR3 has 13 amino acids.

V usage is TRBV2 and J usage is TRBJ2-1; possibly TRBD2 for D (6 bases). The CDR3 consists of 15 residues. Trimming left V 6 bases short and J 0 bases short, with 12 bases between. The germline V gene encodes CDR1 SNHLY and CDR2 FYNNEI. The CDR3 sequence is CASRKRTTSYNEQFF. For the CDR3, the DNA is TGTGCCAGCAGAAAAAGGACTACCTCCTACAATGAGCAGTTCTTC.

The V gene is TRBV5-1, the J gene TRBJ1-5, with D hard to call. The CDR3 spans 15 residues. The germline V gene has CDR1 SGHRS and CDR2 YFSETQ. Trimming shortened V by 0 bases and J by 0 bases, and 7 bases separated the two germline ends. The CDR3 region has the DNA TGCGCCAGCAGCTTGGGGGGAGATAGCAATCAGCCCCAGCATTTT. It codes for CASSLGGDSNQPQHF.

The V and J genes are TRBV27 and TRBJ2-5; 8 bases map to TRBD2. CDR1 is MNHEY, CDR2 SMNVEV, per germline (reference sequence). V was pared by 6 bases and J by 5 bases, with 8 bases of the junction left unmatched. The CDR3 consists of 14 residues. Here the CDR3 reads CASSPGLAGETQYF. CDR3 nucleotide sequence: TGTGCCAGCAGCCCAGGACTAGCTGGGGAGACCCAGTACTTC.

The rearrangement uses TRBV9 and TRBJ1-4; tentative D call: TRBD1 (6 bases). Trimming pared 3 bases from V and 8 bases from J, leaving 14 bases between. Germline-derived CDR1 and CDR2 are SGDLS and YYNGEE. This CDR3 has 14 residues. The CDR3, as DNA: TGTGCCAGCAGCGCGAATACAGGGAAGGAAAAACTGTTTTTT. Translated, it gives CASSANTGKEKLFF.